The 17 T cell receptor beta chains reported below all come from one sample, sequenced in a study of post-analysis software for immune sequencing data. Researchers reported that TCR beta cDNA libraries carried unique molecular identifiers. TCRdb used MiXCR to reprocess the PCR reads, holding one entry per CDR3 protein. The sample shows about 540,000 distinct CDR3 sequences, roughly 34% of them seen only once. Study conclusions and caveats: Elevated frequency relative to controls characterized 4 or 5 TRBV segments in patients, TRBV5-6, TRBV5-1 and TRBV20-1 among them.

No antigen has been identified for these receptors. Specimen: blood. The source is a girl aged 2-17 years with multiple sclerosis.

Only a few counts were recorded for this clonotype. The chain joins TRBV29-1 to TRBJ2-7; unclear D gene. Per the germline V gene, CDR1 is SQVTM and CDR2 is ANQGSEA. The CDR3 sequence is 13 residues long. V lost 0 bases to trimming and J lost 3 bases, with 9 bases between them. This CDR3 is CSVEEGWNYEQYF. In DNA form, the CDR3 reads TGCAGCGTTGAAGAGGGGTGGAACTACGAGCAGTACTTC.

Here the CDR3 DNA reads TGTGCCAGCAGCCCGGGGGGAGCGGGGGGATCTTGGACAGATACGCAGTATTTT. Amino acid sequence: CASSPGGAGGSWTDTQYF. The chain carries TRBV11-2 and TRBJ2-3, with 9 bases identical to TRBD2. The CDR3 contains 18 residues. V dropped 5 bases and J dropped 3; count of bases not matched to a gene: 15. CDR1 and CDR2 (germline): SGHAT, FQNNGV.

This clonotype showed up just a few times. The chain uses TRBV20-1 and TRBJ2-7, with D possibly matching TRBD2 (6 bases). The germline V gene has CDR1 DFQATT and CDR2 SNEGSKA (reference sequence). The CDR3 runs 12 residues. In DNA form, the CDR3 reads TGCAGCGTCGGGGGAGCCTTATACGAGCAGTACTTC. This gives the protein CSVGGALYEQYF.

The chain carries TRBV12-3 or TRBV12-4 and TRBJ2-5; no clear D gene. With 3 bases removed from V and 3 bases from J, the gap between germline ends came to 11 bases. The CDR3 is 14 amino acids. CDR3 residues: CASSFSQSEETQYF. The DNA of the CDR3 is TGTGCCAGCAGTTTCTCACAGTCGGAAGAGACCCAGTACTTC.

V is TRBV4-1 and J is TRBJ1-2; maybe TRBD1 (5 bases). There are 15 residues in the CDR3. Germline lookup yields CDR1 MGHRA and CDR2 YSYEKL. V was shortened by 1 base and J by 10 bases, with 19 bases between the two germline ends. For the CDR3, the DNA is TGCGCCAGCAGCCAAGGGGGCTGGGCACTTCAGGTCTACACCTTC. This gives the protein CASSQGGWALQVYTF.

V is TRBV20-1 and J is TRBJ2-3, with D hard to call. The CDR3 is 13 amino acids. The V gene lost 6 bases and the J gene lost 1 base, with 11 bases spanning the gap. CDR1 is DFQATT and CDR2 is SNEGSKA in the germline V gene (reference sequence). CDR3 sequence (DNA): TGCAGTGCCCCTGGTTCCCGCACAGATACGCAGTATTTT. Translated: CSAPGSRTDTQYF.

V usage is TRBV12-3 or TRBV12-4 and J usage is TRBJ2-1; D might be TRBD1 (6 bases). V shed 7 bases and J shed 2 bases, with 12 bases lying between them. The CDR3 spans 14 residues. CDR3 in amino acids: CASTGDPTYNEQFF. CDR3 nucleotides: TGTGCCAGCACAGGGGACCCTACCTACAATGAGCAGTTCTTC.

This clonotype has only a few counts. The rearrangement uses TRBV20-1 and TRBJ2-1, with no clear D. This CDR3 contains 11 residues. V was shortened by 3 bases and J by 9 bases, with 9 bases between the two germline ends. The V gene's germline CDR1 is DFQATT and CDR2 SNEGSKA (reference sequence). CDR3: CSARELGEQFF. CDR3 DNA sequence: TGCAGTGCTAGGGAATTAGGTGAGCAGTTCTTC.

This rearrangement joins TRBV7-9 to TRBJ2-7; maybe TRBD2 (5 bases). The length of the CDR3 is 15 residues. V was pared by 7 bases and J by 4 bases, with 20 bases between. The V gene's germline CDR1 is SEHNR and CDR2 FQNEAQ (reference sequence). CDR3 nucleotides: TGTGCCAGCACCTATACTAGGCCCCCAAAGTACGAGCAGTACTTC. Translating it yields CASTYTRPPKYEQYF.

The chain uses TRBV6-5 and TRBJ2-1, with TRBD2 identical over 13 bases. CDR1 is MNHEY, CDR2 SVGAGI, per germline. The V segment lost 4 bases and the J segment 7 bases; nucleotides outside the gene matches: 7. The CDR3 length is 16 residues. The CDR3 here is CASSSEGTSGDNEQFF. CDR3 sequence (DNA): TGTGCCAGCAGTTCCGAAGGGACTAGCGGGGATAATGAGCAGTTCTTC.

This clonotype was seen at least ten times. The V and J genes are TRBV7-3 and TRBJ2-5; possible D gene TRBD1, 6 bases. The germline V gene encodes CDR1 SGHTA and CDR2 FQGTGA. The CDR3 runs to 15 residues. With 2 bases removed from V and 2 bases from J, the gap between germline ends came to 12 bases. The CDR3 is CASSLWDKRQETQYF. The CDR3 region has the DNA TGTGCCAGCAGCTTATGGGACAAGCGGCAAGAGACCCAGTACTTC.

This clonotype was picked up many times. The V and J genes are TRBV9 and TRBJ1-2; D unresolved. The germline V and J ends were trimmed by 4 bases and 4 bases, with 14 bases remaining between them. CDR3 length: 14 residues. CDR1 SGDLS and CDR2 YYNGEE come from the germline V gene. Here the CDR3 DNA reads TGTGCCAGCAGCCCGGGAGGAGGAGGCTATGGCTACACCTTC. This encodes CASSPGGGGYGYTF.

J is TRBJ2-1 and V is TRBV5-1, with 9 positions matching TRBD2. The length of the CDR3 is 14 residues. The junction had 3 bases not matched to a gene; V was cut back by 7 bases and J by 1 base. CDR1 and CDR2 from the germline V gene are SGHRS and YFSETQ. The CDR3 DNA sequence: TGCGCCAGCGGCCTAGCGGGGTCCTACAATGAGCAGTTCTTC. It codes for CASGLAGSYNEQFF.

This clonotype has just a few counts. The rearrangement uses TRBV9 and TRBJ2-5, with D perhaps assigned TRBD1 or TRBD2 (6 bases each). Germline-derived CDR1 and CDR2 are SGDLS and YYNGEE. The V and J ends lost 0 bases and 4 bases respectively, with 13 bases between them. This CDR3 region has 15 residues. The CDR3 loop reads CASSVGVGGGETQYF. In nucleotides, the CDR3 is TGTGCCAGCAGCGTAGGAGTCGGGGGCGGAGAGACCCAGTACTTC. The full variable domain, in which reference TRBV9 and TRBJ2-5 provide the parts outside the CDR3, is DSGVTQTPKHLITATGQRVTLRCSPRSGDLSVYWYQQSLDQGLQFLIQYYNGEERAKGNILERFSAQQFPDLHSELNLSSLELGDSALYFCASSVGVGGGETQYFGPGTRLLVL.

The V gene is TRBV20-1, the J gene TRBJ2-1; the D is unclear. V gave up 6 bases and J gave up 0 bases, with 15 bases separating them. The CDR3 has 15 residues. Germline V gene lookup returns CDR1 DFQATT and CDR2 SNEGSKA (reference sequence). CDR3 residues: CSARSSRSSYNEQFF. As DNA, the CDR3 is TGCAGTGCACGGAGCAGCCGGAGCTCCTACAATGAGCAGTTCTTC.

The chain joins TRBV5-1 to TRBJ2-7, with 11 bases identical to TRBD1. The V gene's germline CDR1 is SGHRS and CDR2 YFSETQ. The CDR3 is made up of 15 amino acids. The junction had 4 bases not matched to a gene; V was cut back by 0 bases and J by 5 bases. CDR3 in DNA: TGCGCCAGCAGCTTGGGGGACAGGGGGAAGAACGAGCAGTACTTC. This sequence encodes CASSLGDRGKNEQYF.

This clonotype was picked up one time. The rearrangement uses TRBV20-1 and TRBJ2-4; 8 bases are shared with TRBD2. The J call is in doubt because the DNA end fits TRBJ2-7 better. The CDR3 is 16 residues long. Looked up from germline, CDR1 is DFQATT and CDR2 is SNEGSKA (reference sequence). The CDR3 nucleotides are TGCAGTGCATACATAGGGGGTAGCGGGGTCTCCTACGAGCAGTACTTC. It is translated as CSAYIGGSGVSYEQYF.